A single T cell receptor (beta chain) is shown here with its context. In the absence of a count, this clonotype is rated medium-sized (0.01 to 0.1%) from its frequency. No cognate antigen has been identified for it. The method behind the library was 10x single-cell sequencing. 10X Genomics single-cell V(D)J and 5' gene-expression libraries were used to profile CSF cells. CSF single-cell TCR libraries were sequenced on an Illumina NextSeq550. The study's own analysis went as follows. V(D)J reads were aligned to the vdj-GRCh38 alts ensemble 2.0.0 reference and were analysed with the Cell Ranger vdj pipeline. Cell barcodes sharing the same set of productive CDR3 nucleotide sequences were defined as clonotypes. To connect clonality with transcriptional profiles, clonotype information was added to the gene-expression metadata in Seurat v3.0. Exclusion was applied to CSF cells with more than 1,800 genes, more than 7,500 UMIs or more than 10% mitochondrial reads. To identify TCRs with known antigen specificity, CDR3-beta sequences were compared against VDJdb. Only TCRs with complete alpha and beta chains were included in the network analysis of clone sharing, which used the R package qgraph. Each CDR3 protein sequence appears as one entry after TCRdb reprocessed the reads, and no DNA is included. The V and J calls and clone size are TCRdb's, not the authors'. This sample's clone table shows hundreds of distinct CDR3 sequences. Approximately 36% of the sample comes from the top ten.

This sample was included in a study of CD8 T cells in cerebrospinal fluid in Alzheimer's disease (dated by TCRdb to about 2020). Regarding the study in general: The study assessed CSF T cell clonal expansion with two single-cell approaches: plate-based nested PCR sequencing and droplet-based sequencing. Whether clonally expanded T cells were present in cerebrospinal fluid from healthy elderly individuals and from patients with neurodegenerative disease was tested. In the droplet-based CSF analysis comparing patients with controls, roughly ten healthy controls (around 11,000 cells) and roughly ten patients with MCI or Alzheimer's disease (about 9,600 cells) were included. A total of roughly 23 samples were covered by the CSF gene-expression analysis, which included Parkinson's disease patients. What the authors observed across the whole study: Finding EBV-specific TCRs in CSF, the authors cautioned, does not establish a causal link between EBV and Alzheimer's disease. When the data were pooled, 4 of 6 Alzheimer's patients but only 1 of 10 healthy subjects had a highly expanded clone, defined as one making up at least 3% of TCRs. The EBV-specific clones were neither the most highly expanded clones nor enriched among patients. In patients with MCI or Alzheimer's disease, the biggest CSF clone accounted for a larger percentage of TCRs than in controls. Only samples with detectable clones (around 11 healthy, 5 MCI, 5 AD, 6 PD) were included in the overall clonality comparison.

All participants were free of acute infectious disease and in good physical condition. Biomarkers including neurofilament, amyloid-beta and tau were used to confirm neurodegeneration in the patients. For droplet-based sequencing, live CSF cells were sorted using a live/dead marker. To pellet immune cells, CSF obtained by lumbar puncture was centrifuged at 300g. CSF samples were inspected for red blood cells, and any blood-contaminated sample was excluded. CSF cells were cryopreserved in freezing medium, frozen overnight at -80 degrees C, and subsequently stored in liquid nitrogen. CSF samples were stored for less than six months before analysis. The sequence derives from a human donor with Alzheimer's disease. The material sequenced was cerebrospinal fluid.

CDR3 reads: CASSQAALGYEQYF. This chain is built from TRBV18 and TRBJ2-7. Taken from the germline V gene, the CDR1 and CDR2 loops are KGHSH and LQKENI. Reading from cysteine to phenylalanine, the CDR3 counts 14 amino acids. The DNA sequence is not available.